Listed here are 24 T cell receptor beta chains from one sample, sequenced in a study of a mutant IDH1 vaccine in newly diagnosed glioma listed by TCRdb under 2021. Receptors were amplified or captured by the immunoSEQ multiplex PCR assay. TCRdb limited this immuneACCESS table to in-frame rearrangements with V and J called. A share of clones is missing; checked studies link under half to unresolved V genes, and the rest is unexplained. The sample table records over 80,000 clones; approximately 90% of these occur just once. The ten largest make up roughly 0.54% of the sample. The time point label corresponds to: baseline, week 1 (first vaccination visit). Per the publication, the treatment or condition label means: pre-vaccination baseline after standard-of-care therapy. This specimen was PBMCs, taken from a glioma patient treated with radiotherapy, temozolomide or both. The receptors here all came from a woman in her forties or fifties with glioma.

The chain uses TRBV30 and TRBJ2-7; 9 nucleotides agree with TRBD1. J lost 4 bases, V lost 1 base, and 11 bases had no gene match. This CDR3 region has 16 residues. The V gene's germline CDR1 is GTSNPN and CDR2 SVGIG (reference sequence). The CDR3 coding sequence is TGTGCCTGGAGTGCGTCCACAGGGGGCCAAAGATACGAGCAGTACTTC. Its translation is CAWSASTGGQRYEQYF. The whole variable domain, filled in from reference TRBV30 and TRBJ2-7, reads SQTIHQWPATLVQPVGSPLSLECTVEGTSNPNLYWYRQAAGRGLQLLFYSVGIGQISSEVPQNLSASRPQDRQFILSSKKLLLSDSGFYLCAWSASTGGQRYEQYFGPGTRLTVT.

CDR3 residues: CASSLSPSGSRTQYF. In DNA form, the CDR3 reads TGTGCCAGCAGCTTAAGCCCTAGCGGGAGTAGGACCCAGTACTTC. This rearrangement joins TRBV7-3 to TRBJ2-5, with TRBD2 matching over 10 bases. Germline trimming cut 1 base from V and 7 bases from J; bases unmatched to any gene: 6. The germline gives CDR1 SGHTA, CDR2 FQGTGA. This CDR3 has 15 amino acids.

The chain uses TRBV11-2 and TRBJ2-7, with D tentatively TRBD1 or TRBD2 (6 bases each). V lost 1 base to trimming and J lost 2 bases, with 12 bases between them. The CDR3 consists of 15 residues. The germline V gene has CDR1 SGHAT and CDR2 FQNNGV. In nucleotides, the CDR3 is TGTGCCAGCAGCTTAGGCGGAGGGGGAGCCTACGAGCAGTACTTC. It codes for CASSLGGGGAYEQYF.

The chain couples TRBV11-2 to TRBJ2-5; no firm D call. The CDR3 has 12 amino acids. Trimming shortened V by 3 bases and J by 4 bases, and 6 bases separated the two germline ends. From germline, CDR1 is SGHAT and CDR2 FQNNGV. The CDR3 nucleotides read TGTGCCAGCAGCTTTCCGGGAGAGACCCAGTACTTC. Translated, it gives CASSFPGETQYF.

This clone was observed a handful of times. This sample includes further DNA sequences coding for the same CDR3. The rearrangement uses TRBV5-1 and TRBJ2-2; 7 bases map to TRBD1. The trim removed 0 bases at V and 0 bases at J, leaving 2 bases unmatched. This CDR3 spans 16 amino acids. The germline CDR1 and CDR2 sequences are SGHRS and YFSETQ. The CDR3 sequence: CASSLGGTANTGELFF. For the CDR3, the DNA is TGCGCCAGCAGCTTGGGAGGGACAGCGAACACCGGGGAGCTGTTTTTT.

The J gene is TRBJ2-2, the V gene TRBV6-1; TRBD1 is a possible D gene (6 bases). Germline CDR1 and CDR2: MNHNS and SASEGT. V lost 7 bases and J lost 6, with 12 bases in between. CDR3 length equals 13 residues. DNA of the CDR3: TGTGCCAGCAACATACAGGGCCCCGGGGAGCTGTTTTTT. Encoded protein: CASNIQGPGELFF.

The chain couples TRBV5-1 to TRBJ2-7, with 8 bases identical to TRBD1. With V trimmed by 4 bases and J by 1 base, 7 bases remained unmatched. Germline V gene sequence: CDR1 SGHRS, CDR2 YFSETQ. CDR3 size: 15 residues. The CDR3 region is CASSSGTGSSYEQYF. The CDR3 nucleotides read TGCGCCAGCAGCAGTGGGACAGGTTCTTCCTACGAGCAGTACTTC.

The chain has TRBV25-1 and TRBJ2-4, with 8 bases lining up with TRBD1. CDR3 size: 17 residues. The germline CDR1 and CDR2 sequences are MGHDK and SYGVNS. The ends lost 6 bases at V and 6 bases at J; junction bases unmatched: 16. The CDR3 loop is CASSADDRGGPINIQYF. The CDR3 region has the DNA TGTGCCAGCAGCGCCGACGACAGGGGAGGTCCCATAAACATTCAGTACTTC.

The rearrangement joins TRBV11-2 to TRBJ2-1; TRBD1 might be the D (6 bases). Germline V gene lookup returns CDR1 SGHAT and CDR2 FQNNGV. This CDR3 is 16 amino acids long. V dropped 5 bases and J dropped 0 bases, with 14 bases sitting between them. CDR3 sequence: CASSPGQPLSYNEQFF. The CDR3 bases are TGTGCCAGCAGCCCTGGACAGCCCCTCTCCTACAATGAGCAGTTCTTC.

The J gene is TRBJ2-7, the V gene TRBV9; the D gene is possibly TRBD2 (6 bases). The CDR3 length is 14 residues. The V end lost 3 bases, the J end lost 1 base, and 11 bases lay between the germline ends. Germline V gene sequence: CDR1 SGDLS, CDR2 YYNGEE. Here the CDR3 reads CASSAYSGSYEQYF. In nucleotides, the CDR3 is TGTGCCAGCAGCGCTTATAGCGGTTCCTACGAGCAGTACTTC.

The chain joins TRBV10-3 to TRBJ1-5, with TRBD1 matching 8 bases. The CDR3 extends over 14 amino acids. Germline assignment: CDR1 ENHRY and CDR2 SYGVKD. Trimming took 3 bases from V and 4 from J; bases not matched to a gene: 2. This CDR3 is CAISDRGHNQPQHF. DNA of the CDR3: TGTGCCATCAGTGACAGGGGGCATAATCAGCCCCAGCATTTT.

The chain joins TRBV11-1 to TRBJ2-7; D not resolved. CDR3 length equals 11 residues. V shed 1 base and J shed 8 bases, with 6 bases lying between them. In germline, CDR1 is SGHAT, CDR2 FQDESV (reference sequence). The CDR3 sequence is CASSLVGQQYF. CDR3 coding DNA: TGTGCCAGCAGCTTAGTTGGGCAGCAGTACTTC.

The CDR3 here is CASSLGGGQLIAKLFF. CDR3 in DNA: TGTGCCAGCAGTTTAGGAGGGGGACAGCTCATTGCAAAACTGTTTTTT. This sequence joins TRBV27 and TRBJ1-4, with 7 bases identical to TRBD1. The V and J ends lost 2 bases and 10 bases, in that order; junction bases with no gene match: 13. This CDR3 is built from 16 residues. Germline V gene sequence: CDR1 MNHEY, CDR2 SMNVEV (reference sequence).

The V call is TRBV4-1, the J call TRBJ1-2; tentatively, D is TRBD1 (5 bases). The CDR3 runs 15 residues. Germline loops: CDR1 MGHRA, CDR2 YSYEKL. Trimming shortened V by 1 base and J by 8 bases, and 17 bases separated the two germline ends. The CDR3 sequence: CASSQAGTAMWGYTF. The CDR3 bases are TGCGCCAGCAGCCAAGCAGGGACGGCTATGTGGGGCTACACCTTC.

The chain joins TRBV6-1 to TRBJ2-1, with 7 positions matching TRBD2. This CDR3 contains 15 residues. Trimming removed 2 bases from V and 5 bases from J; junction bases left unmatched: 6. Germline V CDR1 and CDR2: MNHNS, SASEGT. CDR3 sequence: CASSEWGRGDNEQFF. Here the CDR3 DNA reads TGTGCCAGCAGTGAATGGGGTCGGGGGGACAATGAGCAGTTCTTC.

The chain combines TRBV6-1 with TRBJ1-1; D gene unclear. Germline V gene lookup returns CDR1 MNHNS and CDR2 SASEGT. This CDR3 region has 12 residues. The germline V and J ends were trimmed by 7 bases and 4 bases, with 10 bases remaining between them. In DNA, the CDR3 is TGTGCCAGCACCCTCGTCGGCACTGAAGCTTTCTTT. It is translated as CASTLVGTEAFF.

The chain has TRBV7-2 and TRBJ1-5; D is uncertain. CDR1 is SGHTA and CDR2 is FQGNSA in the germline V gene. The CDR3 extends over 15 amino acids. The V end was cut by 1 base, the J end by 0 bases, with 7 bases between. For the CDR3, the DNA is TGTGCCAGCAGCTTAGTTGCAGATAGCAATCAGCCCCAGCATTTT. It is translated as CASSLVADSNQPQHF. The full variable domain, with the rest looked up from reference TRBV7-2 and TRBJ1-5, is GAGVSQSPSNKVTEKGKDVELRCDPISGHTALYWYRQSLGQGLEFLIYFQGNSAPDKSGLPSDRFSAERTGGSVSTLTIQRTQQEDSAVYLCASSLVADSNQPQHFGDGTRLSIL.

The chain uses TRBV18 and TRBJ1-1, with no clear D. Per germline, CDR1 KGHSH and CDR2 LQKENI. The CDR3 consists of 12 residues. Trimming left V 5 bases short and J 3 bases short, with 7 bases between. CDR3 loop: CASSSADTEAFF. The CDR3 coding sequence is TGTGCCAGCTCATCGGCGGACACTGAAGCTTTCTTT.

V usage is TRBV25-1 and J usage is TRBJ1-1, with D maybe TRBD1 (5 bases). The V end was cut by 4 bases, the J end by 4 bases, with 13 bases between. CDR3 length: 14 residues. CDR1 is MGHDK, CDR2 SYGVNS, per germline. For the CDR3, the DNA is TGTGCCAGCAGTGGCTATGGGGGGGGCACTGAAGCTTTCTTT. It specifies CASSGYGGGTEAFF.

The gene calls are TRBV15 and TRBJ1-1, with TRBD1 as a possible D gene (5 bases). The CDR3 runs 14 residues. V was clipped by 3 bases and J by 1 base, with 9 bases between them. Germline values: CDR1 LNHNV, CDR2 YYDKDF (reference sequence). In DNA, the CDR3 is TGTGCCACCAGCAGTCCAGGGTGGAACACTGAAGCTTTCTTT. This codes for CATSSPGWNTEAFF.

V and J are TRBV4-1 and TRBJ1-2; 12 bases agree with TRBD1. CDR3 length: 15 residues. The germline V gene has CDR1 MGHRA and CDR2 YSYEKL. The junction had 8 bases not matched to a gene; V was cut back by 5 bases and J by 7 bases. The CDR3 loop is CASSTQGQGARGYTF. Here the CDR3 DNA reads TGCGCCAGCAGCACCCAGGGACAGGGGGCGCGTGGCTACACCTTC.

The chain uses TRBV27 and TRBJ2-1; D possibly corresponds to TRBD2 (6 bases). The CDR3 is 14 residues long. Trimming took off 2 bases at V and 8 bases at J, with 13 bases between the two ends. The V gene's germline CDR1 is MNHEY and CDR2 SMNVEV (reference sequence). The CDR3 protein is CASSLVGSIDEQFF. The CDR3 coding sequence is TGTGCCAGCAGTTTAGTCGGGAGCATTGATGAGCAGTTCTTC.

The J gene is TRBJ1-3, the V gene TRBV7-8, with 10 bases identical to TRBD1. CDR1 and CDR2 (germline): SGHVS, FQNEAQ. Losses at the gene ends were 4 bases for V and 1 base for J; bases not matched to a gene: 1. The CDR3 sequence is 15 residues long. The CDR3 bases are TGTGCCAGCAGCTGGACAGGGGGGTCTGGAAACACCATATATTTT. It yields the protein CASSWTGGSGNTIYF.

The chain links TRBV5-1 to TRBJ2-1; TRBD2 might be the D (6 bases). This CDR3 contains 13 residues. V lost 3 bases and J lost 9, with 13 bases in between. Germline values: CDR1 SGHRS, CDR2 YFSETQ. The CDR3 nucleotides read TGCGCCAGCAGCTCCTTAACTAGCCGTGAGCAGTTCTTC. Its protein product is CASSSLTSREQFF.